This TCR beta chain stems from a study of cytomegalovirus exposure and HLA in healthy donors. Study conclusions and caveats: Listed as cytomegalovirus-associated were 150 or so TCR beta chains. Being productive about 87% or about 30% of the time was typical of most TCR beta V segments in an earlier analysis. Donor immune exposure was known only as CMV serostatus.

PCR employed 60 Vbeta and 13 Jbeta primers. Using immunoSEQ multiplex PCR, the repertoire was profiled, and TCRdb retains in-frame clones only, with some absent. Here the sample spans roughly 170,000 clones, 75% to 90% being singletons. Each of the donors was a healthy bone marrow donor. As concerns this clone: The antigen is not known.

The sample consisted of PBMCs. This clonotype was sampled from a man aged 25-45 years in good health and CMV-seropositive.

CDR3 residues: CASSPHGQSEQFF. DNA for the CDR3: TGTGCCAGCAGCCCCCATGGACAGAGTGAGCAGTTCTTC. The chain is built from TRBV9 and TRBJ2-1; maybe TRBD1 (6 bases). V was clipped by 4 bases and J by 9 bases, with 14 bases between them. The CDR3 consists of 13 residues. CDR1 and CDR2 from the germline V gene are SGDLS and YYNGEE.